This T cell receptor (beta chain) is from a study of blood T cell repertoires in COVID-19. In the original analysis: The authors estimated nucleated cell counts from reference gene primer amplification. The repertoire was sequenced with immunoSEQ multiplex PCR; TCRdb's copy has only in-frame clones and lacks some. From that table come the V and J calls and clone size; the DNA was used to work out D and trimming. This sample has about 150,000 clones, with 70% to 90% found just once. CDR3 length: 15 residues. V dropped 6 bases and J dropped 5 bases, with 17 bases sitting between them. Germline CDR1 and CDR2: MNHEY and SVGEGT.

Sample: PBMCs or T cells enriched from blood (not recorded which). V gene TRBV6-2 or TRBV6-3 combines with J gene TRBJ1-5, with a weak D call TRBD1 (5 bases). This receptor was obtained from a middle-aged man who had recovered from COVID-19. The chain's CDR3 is CASSRDRGVDQPQHF. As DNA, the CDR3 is TGTGCCAGCAGCCGCGACAGAGGTGTGGATCAGCCCCAGCATTTT.